The table lists the clone carrying this T cell receptor beta chain with many counts. This specimen belongs to a study of T-cell reconstitution after alpha-beta-depleted transplantation in children. Preparation of the TCRbeta library involved a method that used unique molecular identifiers. TCRdb re-called the PCR reads through MiXCR, storing one row per CDR3 protein. Found here are 450,000 to 550,000 distinct CDR3 sequences, approximately 10% of them singletons; the top ten hold roughly 15%. Germline V gene lookup returns CDR1 SEHNR and CDR2 FQNEAQ (reference sequence). Trimming cost V 4 bases and J 9 bases, with 10 bases left between them. This CDR3 region has 12 residues.

The sequence was obtained from a female patient aged 2 to 10 who had a stem cell transplant for aplastic anemia, so the T cells may come from the graft donor. Sequenced here: PBMCs, mostly from graft donor cells, sampled 180 days after TCRalphabeta/CD19-depleted stem cell transplant. The chain employs TRBV7-9 and TRBJ1-5, with D hard to call. Here the CDR3 reads CASSSLSTPQHF. In DNA, the CDR3 is TGTGCCAGCAGCTCGCTATCGACGCCCCAGCATTTT. Complete variable domain (other parts from reference TRBV7-9 and TRBJ1-5): DTGVSQNPRHKITKRGQNVTFRCDPISEHNRLYWYRQTLGQGPEFLTYFQNEAQLEKSRLLSDRFSAERPKGSFSTLEIQRTEQGDSAMYLCASSSLSTPQHFGDGTRLSIL.